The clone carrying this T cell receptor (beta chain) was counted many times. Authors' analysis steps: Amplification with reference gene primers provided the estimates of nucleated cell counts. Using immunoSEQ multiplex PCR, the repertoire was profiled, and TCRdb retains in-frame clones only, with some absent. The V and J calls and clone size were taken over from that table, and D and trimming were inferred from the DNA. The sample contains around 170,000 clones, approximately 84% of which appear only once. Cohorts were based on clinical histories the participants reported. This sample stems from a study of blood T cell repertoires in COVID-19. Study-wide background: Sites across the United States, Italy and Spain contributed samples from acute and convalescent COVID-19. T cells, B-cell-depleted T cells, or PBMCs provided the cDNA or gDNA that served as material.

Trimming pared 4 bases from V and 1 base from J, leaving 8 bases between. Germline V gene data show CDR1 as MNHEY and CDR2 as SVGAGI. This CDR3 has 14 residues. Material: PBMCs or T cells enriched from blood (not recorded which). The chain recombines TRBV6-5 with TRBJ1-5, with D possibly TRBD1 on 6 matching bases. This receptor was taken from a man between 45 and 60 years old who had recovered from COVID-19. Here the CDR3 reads CASSLQGSNQPQHF. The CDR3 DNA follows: TGTGCCAGCAGTTTACAGGGAAGCAATCAGCCCCAGCATTTT.